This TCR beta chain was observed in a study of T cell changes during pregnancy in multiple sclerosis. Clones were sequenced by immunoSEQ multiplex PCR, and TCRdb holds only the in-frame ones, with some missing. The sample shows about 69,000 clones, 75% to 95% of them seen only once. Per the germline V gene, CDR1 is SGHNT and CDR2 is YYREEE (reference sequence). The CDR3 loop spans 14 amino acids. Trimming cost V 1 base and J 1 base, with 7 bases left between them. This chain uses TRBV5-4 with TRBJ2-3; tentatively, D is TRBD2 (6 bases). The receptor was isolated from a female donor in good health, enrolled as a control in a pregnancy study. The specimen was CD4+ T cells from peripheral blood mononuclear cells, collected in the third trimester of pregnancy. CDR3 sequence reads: CASSLPSGTDTQYF. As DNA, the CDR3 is TGTGCCAGCAGCTTGCCTAGCGGCACAGATACGCAGTATTTT.